The 18 T cell receptor beta chains presented below share a single source sample, sequenced in a study of T cell changes during pregnancy in multiple sclerosis. The protocol was immunoSEQ multiplex PCR, while the TCRdb copy is restricted to in-frame clones and leaves out a portion. The data hold around 60,000 clones, with roughly 95% observed a single time. The sequences come from CD4+ T cells from peripheral blood mononuclear cells, collected before pregnancy. These receptors were obtained from a female donor with multiple sclerosis, enrolled in a pregnancy study.

The chain has TRBV27 and TRBJ2-7, with TRBD2 matching over 8 bases. V shed 2 bases, J shed 2 bases, and the junction held 20 bases outside the gene matches. CDR1 and CDR2 (germline): MNHEY, SMNVEV (reference sequence). The CDR3 covers 20 residues. The CDR3 loop is CASSLSLGRGLGRSTYEQYF. The DNA of the CDR3 is TGTGCCAGCAGTTTAAGTCTTGGGAGGGGACTAGGAAGAAGTACCTACGAGCAGTACTTC.

This clone was counted only a few times. V gene TRBV7-2 combines with J gene TRBJ2-1, with TRBD2 matching 9 bases. Germline CDR1 SGHTA, CDR2 FQGNSA. The CDR3 loop spans 15 amino acids. Trimming took 6 bases from V and 7 from J; bases not matched to a gene: 10. CDR3 DNA sequence: TGTGCCAGCAGTGGGACTAGCCGAAGCCGGAATGAGCAGTTCTTC. It codes for CASSGTSRSRNEQFF.

V usage is TRBV4-3 and J usage is TRBJ1-2; 8 bases line up with TRBD1. From germline, CDR1 is LGHNA and CDR2 YSLEER. The ends lost 0 bases at V and 0 bases at J; junction bases unmatched: 9. CDR3 length: 18 amino acids. Here the CDR3 reads CASSQDRTGGSANYGYTF. The CDR3 DNA follows: TGCGCCAGCAGCCAAGATAGAACAGGGGGGTCAGCTAACTATGGCTACACCTTC.

In nucleotides, the CDR3 is TGCAGCGTCGTCACTAAAACACAAGAGACCCAGTACTTC. Protein product: CSVVTKTQETQYF. The V and J genes are TRBV29-1 and TRBJ2-5, with D unclear. Trimming stripped 6 bases from V and 2 bases from J, with 13 bases between. CDR1 is SQVTM, CDR2 ANQGSEA, per germline. This CDR3 has 13 residues.

V gene TRBV29-1 combines with J gene TRBJ2-5, with TRBD2 matching 7 bases. The CDR3 runs 14 residues. Trimming took 1 base from V and 7 from J; bases not matched to a gene: 9. Germline CDR1 and CDR2: SQVTM and ANQGSEA. The CDR3 DNA follows: TGCAGCGTTGAAGGGTGGGGGAGGGAGGTGACCCAGTACTTC. This codes for CSVEGWGREVTQYF. The full variable domain, completed using reference TRBV29-1 and TRBJ2-5, is SAVISQKPSRDICQRGTSLTIQCQVDSQVTMMFWYRQQPGQSLTLIATANQGSEATYESGFVIDKFPISRPNLTFSTLTVSNMSPEDSSIYLCSVEGWGREVTQYFGPGTRLLVL.

J is TRBJ2-4 and V is TRBV28; D remains unclear. CDR1 and CDR2 from the germline V gene are MDHEN and SYDVKM. The CDR3 has 19 residues. Trimming left V 3 bases short and J 0 bases short, with 21 bases between. The CDR3 nucleotides read TGTGCCAGCAGTTTCCCCTCCGATAGAGCGAGACTAGCCAAAAACATTCAGTACTTC. Residues: CASSFPSDRARLAKNIQYF.

The chain combines TRBV10-3 with TRBJ1-3; D perhaps matches TRBD1 (5 bases). The V gene's germline CDR1 is ENHRY and CDR2 SYGVKD. There are 15 residues in the CDR3. With 5 bases removed from V and 0 bases from J, the gap between germline ends came to 11 bases. In DNA, the CDR3 is TGTGCCATCAGTCCACAGGAGAGCTCTGGAAACACCATATATTTT. Translation: CAISPQESSGNTIYF.

The chain recombines TRBV6-5 with TRBJ2-3; 12 bases line up with TRBD2. V gave up 4 bases and J gave up 2 bases; unmatched junction bases: 4. The CDR3 runs 16 residues. From germline, CDR1 is MNHEY and CDR2 SVGAGI. The CDR3 DNA reads TGTGCCAGCAGTTCAGGACTAGCGGGATCCACAGATACGCAGTATTTT. Translated, it gives CASSSGLAGSTDTQYF.

This sequence joins TRBV27 and TRBJ1-5; no clear D. The V end lost 8 bases, the J end lost 3 bases, and 11 bases lay between the germline ends. This CDR3 spans 13 amino acids. The germline CDR1 and CDR2 sequences are MNHEY and SMNVEV (reference sequence). The CDR3 spells CASARQANQPQHF. In DNA, the CDR3 is TGTGCCAGCGCAAGGCAGGCCAATCAGCCCCAGCATTTT.

Remarks on this clone: Relative to the germline gene, one junction end is altered; a read error may explain this. The genes are TRBV7-7 and TRBJ2-2, with D perhaps matching TRBD2 (5 bases). CDR3 size: 14 residues. From germline, CDR1 is SSHAT and CDR2 FNYEAQ (reference sequence). The chain's CDR3 is CASRSDLRTGELFF. DNA for the CDR3: TGTGCTAGCAGATCGGACTTGAGAACCGGGGAGCTGTTTTTT.

The table lists this clone with a count of one. This rearrangement joins TRBV7-9 to TRBJ2-5, with 11 bases fitting TRBD2. Germline loops: CDR1 SEHNR, CDR2 FQNEAQ (reference sequence). Losses at the gene ends were 2 bases for V and 4 bases for J; bases not matched to a gene: 3. The CDR3 loop spans 15 amino acids. CDR3 amino acids: CASSLWLAGGETQYF. The CDR3 nucleotides read TGTGCCAGCAGCTTATGGCTAGCGGGAGGAGAGACCCAGTACTTC.

The V call is TRBV5-1, the J call TRBJ2-2, with a tentative D call TRBD1 (5 bases). The CDR3 loop spans 14 amino acids. Germline lookup yields CDR1 SGHRS and CDR2 YFSETQ. V lost 0 bases and J lost 4, with 7 bases in between. The CDR3 region has the DNA TGCGCCAGCAGCTTGGGGGGCTCCACCGGGGAGCTGTTTTTT. Protein: CASSLGGSTGELFF.

The chain is built from TRBV6-1 and TRBJ2-2; tentative D call: TRBD2 (6 bases). Between the trimmed V and J ends, which lost 5 bases and 6 bases, there was a span of 10 bases. There are 13 residues in the CDR3. CDR1 and CDR2 (germline): MNHNS, SASEGT. CDR3 residues: CASSRPGAGELFF. The CDR3 coding sequence is TGTGCCAGCAGTCGACCGGGGGCCGGGGAGCTGTTTTTT.

The rearrangement links TRBV6-5 to TRBJ2-7, with 8 bases aligning to TRBD2. Germline V gene lookup returns CDR1 MNHEY and CDR2 SVGAGI. Trimming took 6 bases from V and 5 from J; bases not matched to a gene: 12. This CDR3 comprises 15 residues. The CDR3 DNA is TGTGCCAGCAGGCGCCTCGGTAGCGGGATTGACGAGCAGTACTTC. Encoded protein: CASRRLGSGIDEQYF.

The chain links TRBV28 to TRBJ2-5, with a possible D match to TRBD2 (5 bases). Per germline, CDR1 MDHEN and CDR2 SYDVKM. V was shortened by 5 bases and J by 6 bases, with 16 bases between the two germline ends. The CDR3 extends over 14 amino acids. Here the CDR3 reads CASSLPGSEKTQYF. The CDR3 region has the DNA TGTGCCAGCAGTCTCCCGGGAAGTGAGAAGACCCAGTACTTC.

This clone was seen more than once but under ten times. The chain joins TRBV5-6 to TRBJ2-7; the D gene is possibly TRBD1 (6 bases). This CDR3 comprises 16 residues. CDR1 SGHDT and CDR2 YYEEEE come from the germline V gene. The V end lost 7 bases, the J end lost 2 bases, and 22 bases lay between the germline ends. The CDR3 DNA reads as TGTGCCAGCCAAACCCTCACAGGGATTCGGGCCTACGAGCAGTACTTC. Protein product: CASQTLTGIRAYEQYF.

J is TRBJ1-5 and V is TRBV11-2, with D unresolved. Trimming took off 0 bases at V and 5 bases at J, with 8 bases between the two ends. Germline V lookup: CDR1 SGHAT, CDR2 FQNNGV. The CDR3 has 14 amino acids. CDR3 residues: CASSLDTAYQPQHF. The CDR3 nucleotides are TGTGCCAGCAGCTTAGACACAGCCTATCAGCCCCAGCATTTT.

This chain uses TRBV29-1 with TRBJ1-1, with 7 bases aligning to TRBD1. V lost 7 bases to trimming and J lost 1 base; unmatched junction nucleotides: 3. This CDR3 has 12 amino acids. Germline loops: CDR1 SQVTM, CDR2 ANQGSEA. CDR3 bases: TGCAGCGGAAACAGGGGGAACACTGAAGCTTTCTTT. It translates to CSGNRGNTEAFF.